These 4 T cell receptor beta chains were sequenced from one sample in a study of blood T cell repertoires in COVID-19. TCRdb's copy holds only in-frame clones and misses some; the assay was immunoSEQ multiplex PCR. Seen here are 200,000 to 250,000 clones, 80% to 90% observed once, and the top ten hold around 7%. The sequencing input was PBMCs or T cells enriched from blood (not recorded which). The receptors originated from a man under 40 in a cohort exposed to, infected with or recovered from COVID-19 (not recorded which).

This clone was observed a few times. The gene calls are TRBV3-1 (or the pseudogene TRBV3-2) and TRBJ2-7; TRBD1 aligns across 8 bases. Germline assignment: CDR1 LGHDT and CDR2 YNNKEL (reference sequence). With 4 bases clipped from V and 4 bases from J, the junction kept 6 bases outside the gene matches. The CDR3 consists of 14 residues. The CDR3 spells CASSPRGRGYEQYF. CDR3 sequence (DNA): TGTGCCAGCAGCCCCAGGGGGCGCGGGTACGAGCAGTACTTC.

The rearrangement uses TRBV11-2 and TRBJ1-1; D possibly corresponds to TRBD1 (6 bases). The V end was cut by 3 bases, the J end by 6 bases, with 17 bases between. CDR3 size: 15 residues. Germline V lookup: CDR1 SGHAT, CDR2 FQNNGV. CDR3 nucleotides: TGTGCCAGCAGCTTCTACAGGGCCTCCCGGGCTGAAGCTTTCTTT. Amino acids: CASSFYRASRAEAFF.

This sequence joins TRBV5-6 and TRBJ2-7; a possible D gene is TRBD1 (5 bases). V dropped 5 bases and J dropped 1 base, with 13 bases sitting between them. The CDR3 runs to 14 residues. Germline CDR1 SGHDT, CDR2 YYEEEE. The CDR3 sequence: CASRSGAGSYEQYF. The CDR3 nucleotides read TGTGCCAGCAGGTCGGGCGCAGGGTCCTACGAGCAGTACTTC.

The rearrangement links TRBV9 to TRBJ2-7; 10 nucleotides match TRBD2. Unmatched junction bases numbered 3, after V lost 3 bases and J lost 3 bases. Germline V CDR1 and CDR2: SGDLS, YYNGEE. This CDR3 contains 14 residues. The CDR3 is CASSASSGGYEQYF. The CDR3 nucleotides read TGTGCCAGCAGCGCATCTAGCGGGGGCTACGAGCAGTACTTC.